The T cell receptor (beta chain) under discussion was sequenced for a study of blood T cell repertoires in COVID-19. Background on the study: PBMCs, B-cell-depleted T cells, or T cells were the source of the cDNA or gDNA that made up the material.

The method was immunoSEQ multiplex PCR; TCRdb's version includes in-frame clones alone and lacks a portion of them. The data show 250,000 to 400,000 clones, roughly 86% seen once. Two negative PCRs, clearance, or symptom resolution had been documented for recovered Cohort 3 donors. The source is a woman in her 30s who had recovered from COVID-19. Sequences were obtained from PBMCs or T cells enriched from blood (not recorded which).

The CDR3 DNA sequence: TGTGCCAGCAGTTTCACAGGACCGGGTTCTGGCTACACCTTC. Protein product: CASSFTGPGSGYTF. The gene calls are TRBV28 and TRBJ1-2, with D perhaps matching TRBD1 (5 bases). The germline CDR1 and CDR2 sequences are MDHEN and SYDVKM. Trimming left V 3 bases short and J 7 bases short, with 15 bases between. This CDR3 contains 14 residues.